Given below is one T cell receptor (beta chain) in context. Antigen unknown. Indicated time point: week 23, last vaccination. Vaccination used 300 ug of mutant IDH1 20-mer peptide per dose, with topical imiquimod. V dropped 3 bases and J dropped 4 bases, with 12 bases sitting between them. Germline CDR1 is SGHAT and CDR2 is FQNNGV. The CDR3 has 14 amino acids. The method was immunoSEQ multiplex PCR; TCRdb's version includes in-frame clones alone and lacks a portion of them. The table shows about 44,000 clones, with approximately 89% occurring only once. The sample comes from a study of a mutant IDH1 vaccine in newly diagnosed glioma. Study overall: Treated patients comprised about 62% males and approximately 38% females, mean age about 44 years. Earlier therapy was either radiotherapy, temozolomide, or both, and most got both. General study points: Pseudoprogression seemed unrelated to changes in top peripheral T cell clonotypes.

The sequence was collected from a man over 45 with glioma. The genes are TRBV11-2 and TRBJ1-2, with D possibly matching TRBD1 (6 bases). Sequenced material: PBMCs, taken from a glioma patient whose treatment included an IDH1 peptide vaccine. CDR3 amino acids: CASSFQGRGYGYTF. CDR3 in DNA: TGTGCCAGCAGCTTTCAGGGGCGCGGCTATGGCTACACCTTC.